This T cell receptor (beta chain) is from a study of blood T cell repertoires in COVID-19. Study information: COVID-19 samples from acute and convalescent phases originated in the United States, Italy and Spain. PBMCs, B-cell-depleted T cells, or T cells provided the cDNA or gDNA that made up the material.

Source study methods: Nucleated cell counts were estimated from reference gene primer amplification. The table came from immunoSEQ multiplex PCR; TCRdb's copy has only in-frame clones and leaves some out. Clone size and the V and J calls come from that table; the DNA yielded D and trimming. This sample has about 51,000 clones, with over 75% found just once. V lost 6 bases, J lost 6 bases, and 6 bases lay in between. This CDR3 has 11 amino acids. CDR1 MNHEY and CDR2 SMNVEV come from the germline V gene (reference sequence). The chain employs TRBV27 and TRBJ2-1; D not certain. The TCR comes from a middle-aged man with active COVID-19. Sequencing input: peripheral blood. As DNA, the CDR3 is TGTGCCAGCAGCCGCGGCAATGAGCAGTTCTTC. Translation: CASSRGNEQFF.